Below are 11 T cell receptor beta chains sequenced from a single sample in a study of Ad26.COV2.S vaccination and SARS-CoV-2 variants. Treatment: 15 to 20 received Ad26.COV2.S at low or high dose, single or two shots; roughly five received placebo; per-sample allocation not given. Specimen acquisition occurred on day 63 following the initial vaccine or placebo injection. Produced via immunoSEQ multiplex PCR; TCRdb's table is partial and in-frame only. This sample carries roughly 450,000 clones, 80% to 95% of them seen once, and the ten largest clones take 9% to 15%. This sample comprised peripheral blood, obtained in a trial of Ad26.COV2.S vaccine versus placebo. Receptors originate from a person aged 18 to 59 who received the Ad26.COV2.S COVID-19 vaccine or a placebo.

The CDR3 is CASSSSGTSVYEQYF. DNA for the CDR3: TGTGCCAGCAGTTCCTCCGGGACTAGCGTCTACGAGCAGTACTTC. The rearrangement joins TRBV28 to TRBJ2-7, with TRBD2 matching 10 bases. CDR1 and CDR2 from the germline V gene are MDHEN and SYDVKM. The V and J ends lost 4 bases and 3 bases, in that order; junction bases with no gene match: 6. The CDR3 totals 15 residues.

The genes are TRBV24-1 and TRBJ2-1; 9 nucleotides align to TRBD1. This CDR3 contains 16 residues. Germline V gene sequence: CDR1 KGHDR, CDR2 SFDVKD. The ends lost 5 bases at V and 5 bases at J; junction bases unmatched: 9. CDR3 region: CATSGRDRAHNNEQFF. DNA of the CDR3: TGTGCCACCAGTGGAAGGGACAGGGCCCATAACAATGAGCAGTTCTTC.

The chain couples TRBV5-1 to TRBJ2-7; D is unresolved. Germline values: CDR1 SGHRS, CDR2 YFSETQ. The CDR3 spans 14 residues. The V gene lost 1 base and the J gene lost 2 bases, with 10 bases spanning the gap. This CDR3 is CASSLLPGAYEQYF. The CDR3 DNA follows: TGCGCCAGCAGCTTGCTTCCGGGTGCCTACGAGCAGTACTTC.

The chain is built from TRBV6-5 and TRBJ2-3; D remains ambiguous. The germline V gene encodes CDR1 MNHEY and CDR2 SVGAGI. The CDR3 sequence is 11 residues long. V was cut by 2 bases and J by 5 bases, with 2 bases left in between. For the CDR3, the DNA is TGTGCCAGCAGTTACAGAGATACGCAGTATTTT. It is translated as CASSYRDTQYF.

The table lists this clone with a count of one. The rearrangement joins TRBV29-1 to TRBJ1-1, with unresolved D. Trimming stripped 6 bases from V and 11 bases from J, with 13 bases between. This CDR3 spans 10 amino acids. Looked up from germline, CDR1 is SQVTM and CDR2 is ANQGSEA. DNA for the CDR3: TGCAGCGTAAAGACCGAGGCGGCTTTCTTT. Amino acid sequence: CSVKTEAAFF. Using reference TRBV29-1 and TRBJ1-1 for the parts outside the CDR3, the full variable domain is SAVISQKPSRDICQRGTSLTIQCQVDSQVTMMFWYRQQPGQSLTLIATANQGSEATYESGFVIDKFPISRPNLTFSTLTVSNMSPEDSSIYLCSVKTEAAFFGQGTRLTVV.

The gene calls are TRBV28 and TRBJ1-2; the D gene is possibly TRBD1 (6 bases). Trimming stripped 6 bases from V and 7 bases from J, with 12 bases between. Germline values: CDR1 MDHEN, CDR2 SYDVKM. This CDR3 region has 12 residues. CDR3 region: CASSTGTPGYTF. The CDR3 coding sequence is TGTGCCAGCAGCACTGGGACACCTGGCTACACCTTC.

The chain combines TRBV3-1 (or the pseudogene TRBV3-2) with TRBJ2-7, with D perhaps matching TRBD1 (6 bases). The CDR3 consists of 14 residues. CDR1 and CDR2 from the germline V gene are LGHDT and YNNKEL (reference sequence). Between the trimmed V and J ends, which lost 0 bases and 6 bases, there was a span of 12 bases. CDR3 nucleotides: TGTGCCAGCAGCCAAGATCCCCGAGGGGGCGAGCAGTACTTC. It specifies CASSQDPRGGEQYF.

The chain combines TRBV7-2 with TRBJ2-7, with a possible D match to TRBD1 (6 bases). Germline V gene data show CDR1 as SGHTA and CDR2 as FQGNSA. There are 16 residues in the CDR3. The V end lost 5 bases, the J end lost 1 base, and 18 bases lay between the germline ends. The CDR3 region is CASSPTRGVASYEQYF. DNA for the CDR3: TGTGCCAGCAGCCCCACCAGGGGCGTAGCGTCCTACGAGCAGTACTTC.

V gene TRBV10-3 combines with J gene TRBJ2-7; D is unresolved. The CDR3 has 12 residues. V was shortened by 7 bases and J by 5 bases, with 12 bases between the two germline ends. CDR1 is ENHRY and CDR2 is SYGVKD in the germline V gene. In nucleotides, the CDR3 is TGTGCCATCAAAGTGAGTCCAGACGAGCAGTACTTC. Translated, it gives CAIKVSPDEQYF.

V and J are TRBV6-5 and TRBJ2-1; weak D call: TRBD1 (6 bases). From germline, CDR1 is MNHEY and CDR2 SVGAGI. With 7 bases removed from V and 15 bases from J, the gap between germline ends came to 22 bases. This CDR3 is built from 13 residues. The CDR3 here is CASTFGMAGASFF. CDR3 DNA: TGTGCCAGCACTTTTGGTATGGCAGGGGCCTCGTTCTTC.

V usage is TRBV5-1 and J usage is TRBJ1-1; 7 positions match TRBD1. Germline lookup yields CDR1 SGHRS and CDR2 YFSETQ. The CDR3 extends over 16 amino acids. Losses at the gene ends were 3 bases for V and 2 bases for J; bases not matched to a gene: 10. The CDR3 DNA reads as TGCGCCAGCAGCTCGACACCGGGACAGAGTAACACTGAAGCTTTCTTT. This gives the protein CASSSTPGQSNTEAFF.